This TCR beta chain is drawn from a study of CD4+ T cells in melanoma. Study conclusions and caveats: CD8+ T cell, macrophage and B cell function reportedly correlated with neoantigen-specific CD4+ T cells. Diverse differentiation states were reported for melanoma neoantigen-specific CD4+ T cells.

Comments on this clone: What it binds is unknown.

The CDR3 is made up of 13 amino acids. Germline V CDR1 and CDR2: SGHDT, YYEEEE. V shed 4 bases, J shed 9 bases, and the junction held 8 bases outside the gene matches. Method: immunoSEQ multiplex PCR; TCRdb's copy keeps in-frame clones and lacks some. The table has 5,300 or so clones, 50% to 75% seen once. V is TRBV5-6 and J is TRBJ1-1; 8 bases map to TRBD1. Sequencing used cells from a culture (not recorded whether cultured in vitro). The origin of this receptor is a human donor with melanoma. The CDR3 nucleotides read TGTGCCAGCAGCCGGACAGGGAGGCCCCAAGCTTTCTTT. Its translation is CASSRTGRPQAFF.